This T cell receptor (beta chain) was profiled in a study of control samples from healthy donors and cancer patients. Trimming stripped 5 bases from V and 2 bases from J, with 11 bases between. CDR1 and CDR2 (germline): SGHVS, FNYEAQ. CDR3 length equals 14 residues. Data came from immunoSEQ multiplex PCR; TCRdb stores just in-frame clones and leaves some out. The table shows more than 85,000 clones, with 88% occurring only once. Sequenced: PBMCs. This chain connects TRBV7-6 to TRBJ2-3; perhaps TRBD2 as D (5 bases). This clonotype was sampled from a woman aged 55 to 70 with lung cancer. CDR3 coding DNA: TGTGCCAGCAGCCCCGGGATAGACACAGATACGCAGTATTTT. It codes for CASSPGIDTDTQYF.